This record looks at one T cell receptor beta chain sequence and its context. The sample belongs to a study of blood T cell repertoires in COVID-19. Across the study: COVID-19 samples from acute and convalescent phases originated in the United States, Italy and Spain. PBMCs, B-cell-depleted T cells, or T cells were the source of the cDNA or gDNA that made up the material.

CDR1 is LGHDT and CDR2 is YNNKEL in the germline V gene (reference sequence). The CDR3 extends over 16 amino acids. J was trimmed by 0 bases and V by 2 bases; bases with no gene match: 2. In the authors' workflow: Counts of nucleated cells, estimated from reference gene primer amplification, were obtained. Assay used: immunoSEQ multiplex PCR; TCRdb lists only in-frame clones, some missing. The D gene and trimming were derived from the DNA, and the V and J assignments and clone size from that table. The sample yields tens of thousands of clones, 75% to 95% seen once. The source material was peripheral blood. The chain combines TRBV3-1 (or the pseudogene TRBV3-2) with TRBJ2-3; 10 positions agree with TRBD2. The source is a human donor in a cohort sampled during active COVID-19. This chain's CDR3 is CASSQLAGGSTDTQYF. CDR3 bases: TGTGCCAGCAGCCAATTAGCGGGGGGTAGCACAGATACGCAGTATTTT.